The sequence of this TCR beta chain was determined in a study of T cell changes during pregnancy in multiple sclerosis (dated by TCRdb to between 2018 and 2020). Looking at the study overall: Changes in the T cell repertoire over the course of pregnancy were examined in this study in women with multiple sclerosis.

Libraries were built with the immunoSEQ multiplex PCR assay. Sourced from immuneACCESS, this table was stored by TCRdb with only in-frame sequences that have V and J called. A share of the clones is absent; for the studies checked, an unresolved V gene accounts for under half, and the remainder has no known explanation. The sample table lists about 59,000 clones, 94% of them with a count of one. The ten largest clonotypes hold 2% to 3% of the sample. Germline trimming: 2 bases from V, 3 bases from J; junction bases outside gene matches: 8. There are 15 amino acids in the CDR3, from cysteine to phenylalanine inclusive. Only the CDR3 DNA stays, 45 bases, in frame from base 1. CDR1 SGHTS and CDR2 YDEGEE are derived from the germline V gene. Worth noting for this clone: Its antigen specificity is not known. The sample holds no much larger clone one base away, and base qualities are not on file.

The receptor was isolated from a female donor with multiple sclerosis, enrolled in a pregnancy study. This specimen consisted of CD8+ T cells from peripheral blood mononuclear cells, obtained after pregnancy. The chain links TRBV5-8 with TRBJ2-7; 7 central bases correspond to TRBD2. The bases are TGTGCCAGCAGCTTACCGCGGGAGAGCGGCTACGAGCAGTACTTC. It specifies CASSLPRESGYEQYF.